The 23 T cell receptor beta chains below all came from one sample that was sequenced in a study of blood T cell repertoires in COVID-19. TCRdb keeps only in-frame clones here, not all; method: immunoSEQ multiplex PCR. There are 85,000 to 130,000 clones in the sample; 76% occur only once, and more than 5.5% lies in the top ten. The material sequenced was peripheral blood. These receptors were taken from an elderly man with COVID-19, enrolled during active disease.

The chain is built from TRBV6-5 and TRBJ1-1; D gene uncertain. V was pared by 3 bases and J by 5 bases, with 10 bases between. The CDR3 has 13 residues. Germline V gene sequence: CDR1 MNHEY, CDR2 SVGAGI. CDR3 sequence: CASSYRRRTEAFF. The CDR3 region has the DNA TGTGCCAGCAGTTATCGAAGGCGGACTGAAGCTTTCTTT.

This clone was recorded a few times. The chain combines TRBV6-5 with TRBJ2-5, with D possibly matching TRBD1 (6 bases). CDR3 length equals 14 residues. Trimming cost V 5 bases and J 8 bases, with 18 bases left between them. The germline gives CDR1 MNHEY, CDR2 SVGAGI. CDR3 in amino acids: CASSPRQDGLTQYF. CDR3 nucleotide sequence: TGTGCCAGCAGTCCCCGACAGGACGGATTAACCCAGTACTTC.

The chain couples TRBV11-2 to TRBJ2-7, with TRBD2 as a possible D gene (7 bases). Matching the DNA end better, TRBJ2-1 makes the J call doubtful. The V gene's germline CDR1 is SGHAT and CDR2 FQNNGV. The CDR3 loop spans 12 amino acids. Here the CDR3 reads CASTSGEGEQFF. As DNA, the CDR3 is TGTGCCAGCACCTCAGGGGAGGGTGAGCAGTTCTTC.

The chain links TRBV12-3 or TRBV12-4 to TRBJ1-6, with TRBD1 matching 8 bases. The CDR3 spans 12 residues. The J segment lost 14 bases and the V segment lost 8 bases, leaving 8 bases of the junction unmatched. CDR3 nucleotide sequence: TGTGCCAGCCGACTAACAGGGGGGACCCTCCACTTT. Translated: CASRLTGGTLHF.

To note about this clone: Different DNA sequences within this sample yield the same CDR3. V usage is TRBV6-5 and J usage is TRBJ2-7, with D possibly matching TRBD1 (6 bases). The CDR3 length is 14 residues. The germline V gene has CDR1 MNHEY and CDR2 SVGAGI. V was trimmed by 6 bases and J by 0 bases, leaving 12 bases between them. The CDR3 protein is CASRPGQRSYEQYF. The CDR3 nucleotides read TGTGCCAGCAGGCCCGGACAGCGCTCCTACGAGCAGTACTTC.

The chain links TRBV7-2 to TRBJ1-5; unclear D gene. Trimming cost V 2 bases and J 4 bases, with 6 bases left between them. The CDR3 is 13 residues long. The V gene's germline CDR1 is SGHTA and CDR2 FQGNSA. The CDR3 region has the DNA TGTGCCAGCAGCTTAAGTCAGAATCAGCCCCAGCATTTT. This encodes CASSLSQNQPQHF.

The genes are TRBV7-9 and TRBJ1-2; D is perhaps TRBD1 (5 bases). This CDR3 spans 13 amino acids. The V gene lost 3 bases and the J gene lost 6 bases, with 11 bases spanning the gap. Germline values: CDR1 SEHNR, CDR2 FQNEAQ (reference sequence). The CDR3 nucleotides read TGTGCCAGCAGCTTTGCAGGGATGGATGGCTACACCTTC. It yields the protein CASSFAGMDGYTF. The complete variable domain, with remaining parts taken from reference TRBV7-9 and TRBJ1-2, reads DTGVSQNPRHKITKRGQNVTFRCDPISEHNRLYWYRQTLGQGPEFLTYFQNEAQLEKSRLLSDRFSAERPKGSFSTLEIQRTEQGDSAMYLCASSFAGMDGYTFGSGTRLTVV.

This clone has only one observation. The chain combines TRBV10-3 with TRBJ1-5; the match to TRBD1 covers 7 bases. Trimming at V came to 3 bases and at J to 2 bases, leaving 4 bases not matched to a gene. The CDR3 contains 15 residues. Germline V gene sequence: CDR1 ENHRY, CDR2 SYGVKD. The CDR3 is CAISDGQARNQPQHF. Here the CDR3 DNA reads TGTGCCATCAGTGACGGACAGGCGCGCAATCAGCCCCAGCATTTT.

J is TRBJ2-3 and V is TRBV6-6; TRBD1 matches 7 bases. Germline CDR1 MNHNY, CDR2 SVGAGI (reference sequence). The CDR3 runs to 15 residues. Trimming removed 2 bases from V and 6 bases from J; junction bases left unmatched: 8. The CDR3 DNA follows: TGTGCCAGCAGTTACACCCGCACAGGGGAGGATACGCAGTATTTT. This sequence encodes CASSYTRTGEDTQYF.

The sample holds a few counts of this clone. The rearrangement links TRBV9 to TRBJ2-6, with unresolved D. The CDR3 spans 17 residues. The germline V gene encodes CDR1 SGDLS and CDR2 YYNGEE. V dropped 3 bases and J dropped 0 bases, with 13 bases sitting between them. The DNA of the CDR3 is TGTGCCAGCAGCGCAAGCTTTGAAAGCTCTGGGGCCAACGTCCTGACTTTC. It is translated as CASSASFESSGANVLTF.

The chain uses TRBV10-2 and TRBJ2-1; 14 bases agree with TRBD2. Germline lookup yields CDR1 WSHSY and CDR2 SAAADI. Trimming took 6 bases from V and 7 from J; bases not matched to a gene: 2. This CDR3 comprises 14 residues. CDR3 sequence: CASSGLAGGNEQFF. CDR3 nucleotide sequence: TGCGCCAGCAGCGGACTAGCGGGAGGAAATGAGCAGTTCTTC.

This sequence joins TRBV9 and TRBJ1-3, with D unclear. The germline V and J ends were trimmed by 0 bases and 0 bases, with 10 bases remaining between them. The germline CDR1 and CDR2 sequences are SGDLS and YYNGEE. The CDR3 runs 16 residues. The CDR3 sequence: CASSVGFLSSGNTIYF. The CDR3 DNA reads as TGTGCCAGCAGCGTAGGCTTTTTGAGCTCTGGAAACACCATATATTTT.

The chain recombines TRBV4-2 with TRBJ1-4; D might be TRBD1 (6 bases). Trimming left V 3 bases short and J 8 bases short, with 16 bases between. Germline V gives CDR1 LGHNA, CDR2 YNFKEQ. The CDR3 consists of 15 residues. The CDR3 loop is CASSQGGASREKLFF. As DNA, the CDR3 is TGTGCCAGCAGCCAGGGGGGGGCCTCGAGGGAAAAACTGTTTTTT.

This clone was detected only once. The chain uses TRBV3-1 (or the pseudogene TRBV3-2) and TRBJ2-5; D might be TRBD2 (5 bases). The CDR3 length is 14 residues. The V gene lost 4 bases and the J gene lost 5 bases, with 14 bases spanning the gap. In germline, CDR1 is LGHDT, CDR2 YNNKEL (reference sequence). CDR3 sequence reads: CASSPTQRGETQYF. The CDR3 DNA reads as TGTGCCAGCAGCCCGACCCAGAGAGGGGAGACCCAGTACTTC.

V and J are TRBV24-1 and TRBJ1-1, with 7 bases fitting TRBD1. Germline trimming cut 3 bases from V and 1 base from J; bases unmatched to any gene: 4. The CDR3 contains 15 residues. In germline, CDR1 is KGHDR, CDR2 SFDVKD. DNA of the CDR3: TGTGCCACCAGTGATCATCGGACAGGGAACACTGAAGCTTTCTTT. Encoded protein: CATSDHRTGNTEAFF.

The chain uses TRBV2 and TRBJ1-4, with 7 bases identical to TRBD1. V shed 3 bases and J 3 bases; nucleotides not matched to a gene: 4. This CDR3 spans 15 amino acids. The germline V gene has CDR1 SNHLY and CDR2 FYNNEI. CDR3 region: CASSDVGTANEKLFF. In nucleotides, the CDR3 is TGTGCCAGCAGTGACGTCGGGACAGCTAATGAAAAACTGTTTTTT. The full variable domain, rest sourced from reference TRBV2 and TRBJ1-4, is EPEVTQTPSHQVTQMGQEVILRCVPISNHLYFYWYRQILGQKVEFLVSFYNNEISEKSEIFDDQFSVERPDGSNFTLKIRSTKLEDSAMYFCASSDVGTANEKLFFGSGTQLSVL.

The chain is built from TRBV10-1 and TRBJ2-6; 7 nucleotides line up with TRBD1. Germline trimming cut 6 bases from V and 2 bases from J; bases unmatched to any gene: 4. CDR1 and CDR2 (germline): WNHNN, SYGVQD (reference sequence). The CDR3 has 15 amino acids. CDR3 protein: CASRLTGTGANVLTF. CDR3 DNA sequence: TGCGCCAGCAGACTGACAGGGACTGGGGCCAACGTCCTGACTTTC.

This chain uses TRBV4-3 with TRBJ2-2, with D maybe TRBD2 (6 bases). V lost 0 bases, J lost 7 bases, and 15 bases lay in between. Germline V CDR1 and CDR2: LGHNA, YSLEER. The CDR3 covers 16 residues. CDR3 coding DNA: TGCGCCAGCAGCCAAGAAGGCGGGCGGGGTAACGGGGAGCTGTTTTTT. It translates to CASSQEGGRGNGELFF.

The CDR3 DNA is TGTGCCAGCAGCCGGACAGCTAATGAAAAACTGTTTTTT. It yields the protein CASSRTANEKLFF. The V gene is TRBV7-2, the J gene TRBJ1-4; TRBD1 might be the D (6 bases). The CDR3 has 13 residues. Germline loops: CDR1 SGHTA, CDR2 FQGNSA. V gave up 5 bases and J gave up 3 bases, with 7 bases separating them.

V and J are TRBV7-2 and TRBJ2-1; 11 positions match TRBD2. V shed 5 bases, J shed 5 bases, and the junction held 8 bases outside the gene matches. Germline V gene sequence: CDR1 SGHTA, CDR2 FQGNSA. This CDR3 contains 16 residues. The CDR3 nucleotides are TGTGCCAGCAGCCCAATACTAGCGGGGGCTAACAATGAGCAGTTCTTC. Translation: CASSPILAGANNEQFF.

The sample holds one count of this clone. The chain uses TRBV9 and TRBJ2-1; 14 bases agree with TRBD2. V shed 0 bases, J shed 5 bases, and the junction held 1 base outside the gene matches. This CDR3 comprises 16 residues. Germline CDR1 and CDR2: SGDLS and YYNGEE. The CDR3 region is CASSVGLAGGDNEQFF. CDR3 bases: TGTGCCAGCAGCGTAGGACTAGCGGGAGGGGACAATGAGCAGTTCTTC. The full variable domain, completed using reference TRBV9 and TRBJ2-1, is DSGVTQTPKHLITATGQRVTLRCSPRSGDLSVYWYQQSLDQGLQFLIQYYNGEERAKGNILERFSAQQFPDLHSELNLSSLELGDSALYFCASSVGLAGGDNEQFFGPGTRLTVL.

The chain recombines TRBV10-3 with TRBJ1-4; D is uncertain. In germline, CDR1 is ENHRY, CDR2 SYGVKD. This CDR3 contains 14 residues. Trimming pared 2 bases from V and 5 bases from J, leaving 9 bases between. This chain's CDR3 is CAISEGGFNEKLFF. In nucleotides, the CDR3 is TGTGCCATCAGTGAGGGAGGGTTCAATGAAAAACTGTTTTTT.

The chain couples TRBV2 to TRBJ1-5, with TRBD1 matching over 7 bases. CDR1 SNHLY and CDR2 FYNNEI come from the germline V gene. V shed 7 bases, J shed 10 bases, and the junction held 4 bases outside the gene matches. CDR3 length: 11 residues. The chain's CDR3 is CASTRQGPQHF. In DNA, the CDR3 is TGTGCCAGCACTCGACAGGGACCCCAGCATTTT.